A selection of T cell receptor beta chains follows, all from one sample in a study of T cells in Graves' hyperthyroidism and ophthalmopathy. One entry per CDR3 protein results from TCRdb running MiXCR on the multiplex PCR reads. The data hold hundreds of thousands of distinct CDR3 sequences, with about 45% observed a single time. The sequencing input was peripheral blood or thyroid tissue (not recorded which). These receptors were taken from a woman aged 18-29 years with Graves' hyperthyroidism. Both conserved end residues are part of each CDR3. A D gene is named only where the DNA matches it firmly. A clone size is listed for some rows: how often the clone was seen (once, few, many), or a class if it is expanded.

TRBJ1-1 TRBV7-9 . many TGTGCCAGCAGCCTAACGGACACTGAAGCTTTCTTT CASSLTDTEAFF
TRBJ1-2 TRBV20-1 . . TGCAGTGCTAGGTACCAGGTAGACTATGGCTACACCTTC CSARYQVDYGYTF
TRBJ2-5 TRBV2 TRBD2 . TGTGCCAGCACTCTAGCTAGCGGGATTGGTGAGACCCAGTACTTC CASTLASGIGETQYF
TRBJ1-2 TRBV5-6 TRBD1 . TGTGCCAGCAACACCGGGACAGGGCCCTATGGCTACACCTTC CASNTGTGPYGYTF
TRBJ1-4 TRBV2 . . TGTGCCAGCAGTGAAAGGACAGCCGAAAAACTGTTTTTT CASSERTAEKLFF
TRBJ2-7 TRBV9 . many TGTGCCAGCAGTGTAGGGGGAAGCTCCTACGAGCAGTACTTC CASSVGGSSYEQYF
TRBJ2-5 TRBV7-9 TRBD2 many TGTGCCAGCAACCGCGGGGGGCCGGGGGAGACCCAGTACTTC CASNRGGPGETQYF
TRBJ2-2 TRBV29-1 . many TGCAGCGCCCTTTACACCGGGGAGCTGTTTTTT CSALYTGELFF
TRBJ2-7 TRBV9 TRBD1 few TGTGCCAGCAGTGCCCTACAGGGGCCTACCTACGAGCAGTACTTC CASSALQGPTYEQYF
TRBJ1-1 TRBV2 . many TGTGCCAGCAGCGCCGAGATGAACACTGAAGCTTTCTTT CASSAEMNTEAFF
TRBJ2-5 TRBV29-1 . . TGCAGCGTTGAAATGACAGGACTTCAAGAGACCCAGTACTTC CSVEMTGLQETQYF
TRBJ1-1 TRBV7-9 . few TGTGCCAGCAGCCCCCGGAGGGAGGGGAACACTGAAGCTTTCTTT CASSPRREGNTEAFF
TRBJ2-2 TRBV7-2 . . TGTGCCAGCAGCTCACCACCATGGGGGAAAAAGAACACCGGGGAGCTGTTTTTT CASSSPPWGKKNTGELFF
TRBJ2-5 TRBV3-1 . few TGTGCCAGCAGCCAAGCATCGGAGACCCAGTACTTC CASSQASETQYF
TRBJ2-7 TRBV29-1 . many TGCAGCGTTGGCAGGAGCTCCTACGAGCAGTACTTC CSVGRSSYEQYF
TRBJ1-1 TRBV10-3 TRBD1 few TGTGCCACCTCTTACAGGGGAAGGTCTGAAGCTTTCTTT CATSYRGRSEAFF
TRBJ1-1 TRBV2 . few TGTGCCAGCAGTTACTCCTGGACATCGAACACTGAAGCTTTCTTT CASSYSWTSNTEAFF
TRBJ2-6 TRBV5-1 TRBD1 . TGCGCCAGCAGCCAAGAGACAGGGATTGGGGCCAACGTCCTGACTTTC CASSQETGIGANVLTF
TRBJ1-2 TRBV11-1 . . TGTGCCAGCAGCTTAGATGGACAGATAAACTATGGCTACACCTTC CASSLDGQINYGYTF
TRBJ1-4 TRBV2 . many TGTGCCAGCAGTACAACAGGGTATGAAAAACTGTTTTTT CASSTTGYEKLFF
TRBJ1-1 TRBV29-1 TRBD1 many TGCAGCGTTACCCGACAGGGGGGGACTGAAGCTTTCTTT CSVTRQGGTEAFF
TRBJ2-2 TRBV19 . . TGTGCCAGTAGTATATCCCCGGTGTGGATTGGCTCCGGGGAGCTGTTTTTT CASSISPVWIGSGELFF
TRBJ1-5 TRBV7-3 . few TGTGCCAGCAGCTCCCGCTACTATAATAGCAATCAGCCCCAGCATTTT CASSSRYYNSNQPQHF
TRBJ1-2 TRBV25-1 TRBD1 . TGTGCCAGCAGTCGCGACAGGGCCTCCAACTATGGCTACACCTTC CASSRDRASNYGYTF
TRBJ1-5 TRBV29-1 TRBD1 . TGCAGTCCCCACAGGGGTTGGGGCAATCAGCCCCAGCATTTT CSPHRGWGNQPQHF
TRBJ1-6 TRBV10-2 . many TGCGCCAGCCGCGCACGGGAAGATTCACCCCTCCACTTT CASRAREDSPLHF
TRBJ2-7 TRBV5-1 TRBD2 few TGCGCCAGCAGGCACGGACTAGCGGGAGACGAGCAGTACTTC CASRHGLAGDEQYF
TRBJ1-4 TRBV15 . many TGTGCCACCAGCCAGGGGCTGACTAATGAAAAACTGTTTTTT CATSQGLTNEKLFF
TRBJ2-5 TRBV20-1 . . TGCAGTGCAGGCCCGGGAGTTGAGGAGGGAGAGACCCAGTACTTC CSAGPGVEEGETQYF
TRBJ1-3 TRBV2 TRBD1 few TGTGCCAGCAGATCGGACAGGGGGGACTGGTCTGGAAACACCATATATTTT CASRSDRGDWSGNTIYF
TRBJ2-3 TRBV24-1 TRBD2 . TGTGCCAAAAGGGGTAGCGGGAGGGTCACAGATACGCAGTATTTT CAKRGSGRVTDTQYF
TRBJ1-5 TRBV24-1 . many TGTGCCACTCTGCTTCGTAGCAATCAGCCCCAGCATTTT CATLLRSNQPQHF
TRBJ2-3 TRBV24-1 TRBD2 few TGTGCCACCAGTGATTCGCGGGAGGGCCCGTATTTT CATSDSREGPYF
TRBJ1-2 TRBV5-1 TRBD1 many TGCGCCAGCAGAGGACAGGGTAATCCTGGCTACACCTTC CASRGQGNPGYTF
TRBJ2-7 TRBV20-1 . few TGCAGTGCTAGAGTGGGAAGGACCTACGAGCAGTACTTC CSARVGRTYEQYF
TRBJ2-3 TRBV7-6 . . TGTGCCAGCAGCGCCTCACTAGTTGCAGATACGCAGTATTTT CASSASLVADTQYF
TRBJ2-7 TRBV20-1 TRBD2 . TGCAGTGCTAGAGATCCACTAGCGGGCTACGAGCAGTACTTC CSARDPLAGYEQYF
TRBJ1-1 TRBV2 . many TGTGCCAGCAGTGACCGGACGGGAAGGAACACTGAAGCTTTCTTT CASSDRTGRNTEAFF
TRBJ1-1 TRBV29-1 . once TGCAGCGTTGAAGGGGAGCAAGCTTTCTTT CSVEGEQAFF
TRBJ2-7 TRBV14 . . TGTGCCAGCAGCAATACTAGATACGAGCAGTACTTC CASSNTRYEQYF
TRBJ2-2 TRBV11-2 TRBD1 . TGTGCCAGCAGCGTTAGACAGGGGGCGAGCACCGGGGAGCTGTTTTTT CASSVRQGASTGELFF
TRBJ2-3 TRBV7-2 TRBD1 . TGTGCCAGCAGACGGACAGGGGGCGCGACAGATACGCAGTATTTT CASRRTGGATDTQYF
TRBJ1-2 TRBV7-9 . . TGTGCCAGCAGCCCTGCGGGAGCCTATGGCTACACCTTC CASSPAGAYGYTF
TRBJ1-5 TRBV15 . many TGTGCCACCAGCAGAGATCCGTACCCAAGCAATCAGCCCCAGCATTTT CATSRDPYPSNQPQHF
TRBJ2-7 TRBV6-6 . . TGTGCCAGCAGTTACACAGAACTTAACTACGAGCAGTACTTC CASSYTELNYEQYF
TRBJ1-1 TRBV29-1 . many TGCAGCGTCCGTAGGGTCATGAACACTGAAGCTTTCTTT CSVRRVMNTEAFF
TRBJ2-7 TRBV7-9 TRBD2 . TGTGCCAGCAGCTTAGGGGGACTAGCGGATGAGCAGTACTTC CASSLGGLADEQYF
TRBJ1-2 TRBV20-1 . . TGCAGTGCCTCATGGGACATATATGGCTACACCTTC CSASWDIYGYTF
TRBJ2-5 TRBV29-1 TRBD1 . TGCAGCGTGAAGGACAGGGGGACAGGGGAGACCCAGTACTTC CSVKDRGTGETQYF
TRBJ1-1 TRBV30 . . TGTGCCTGGAGCCACAGTGAAGCTTTCTTT CAWSHSEAFF
TRBJ1-5 TRBV2 TRBD1 many TGTGCCAGCAGTCCGACAGGGGGCCATCAGCCCCAGCATTTT CASSPTGGHQPQHF